The following is a T cell receptor (beta chain) sequence with its context. After removal of 6 bases from V and 3 bases from J, the junction contained 10 bases not matched to a gene. Germline CDR1 reads MNHEY; CDR2 reads SVGAGI. This CDR3 is built from 15 residues. Genomic DNA provided the template from which TCR beta VDJ and CDR3 profiles were obtained. TCRdb processed the reads anew with MiXCR; each CDR3 protein has one entry. Counted here are 350,000 to 450,000 distinct CDR3 sequences, 55% to 70% occurring once; the ten biggest clones make up 4%. This entry belongs to a study of CD8+CD57+ T cells in acquired aplastic anemia.

Input material: sorted CD4+, CD8+, or CD8+CD57+ T cells (not recorded which) from PBMCs. This clonotype was sampled from a human donor in good health, serving as a control. This chain uses TRBV6-5 with TRBJ2-7; TRBD1 matches at 8 bases. The CDR3 spells CASSRDRRPNYEQYF. The CDR3 DNA sequence: TGTGCCAGCAGCCGGGACAGGCGACCAAACTACGAGCAGTACTTC.